What follows is one T cell receptor beta chain and its context. Its target is not known. The trim removed 5 bases at V and 4 bases at J, leaving 9 bases unmatched. There are 15 residues in the CDR3. Per the germline V gene, CDR1 is SGHVS and CDR2 is FNYEAQ. The sample comes from a study of cytomegalovirus exposure and HLA in healthy donors. Despite likely unrecorded immune exposures, the donors were nominally healthy at the time of sampling. Primers: 60 Vbeta forward and 13 Jbeta reverse. Some clones are missing from TCRdb's copy, which holds only in-frame ones; the method was immunoSEQ multiplex PCR. The table lists about 190,000 clones, around 79% of them singletons. General study results and limits: V- and J-gene trimming in TCR beta was tied to a missense DCLRE1C variant by an analysis performed later. The study put some 150 TCR beta chains on its list as cytomegalovirus-associated. In a later analysis, donors in an Asian-associated ancestry cluster reportedly had fewer N-insertions in productive TCRs than the cohort mean.

The receptor's source is a woman aged 18-30 years in good health and CMV-seronegative. J is TRBJ1-2 and V is TRBV7-6, with 8 bases lining up with TRBD1. Specimen: PBMCs. DNA of the CDR3: TGTGCCAGCAGCATTGGACAGGGCCGGGGCTATGGCTACACCTTC. Protein product: CASSIGQGRGYGYTF.